This T cell receptor beta chain was recorded in a study of blood T cell repertoires in COVID-19. For the study at large: The United States, Italy and Spain provided the acute and convalescent COVID-19 samples.

Clones were sequenced by immunoSEQ multiplex PCR, and TCRdb holds only the in-frame ones, with some missing. The sample yields 350,000 to 500,000 clones, about 90% seen once. The CDR3 has 16 residues. Germline assignment: CDR1 LNHNV and CDR2 YYDKDF (reference sequence). J gave up 6 bases and V 5 bases, and 8 bases lay outside the gene matches. This chain joins TRBV15 and TRBJ2-3, with 13 bases matching TRBD2. The TCR was taken from a man younger than 30 with COVID-19, enrolled during active disease. The sample taken for sequencing was peripheral blood. CDR3 DNA sequence: TGTGCCACCAGCGCCCGGACTAGCGGGAGACCGGATACGCAGTATTTT. Translated: CATSARTSGRPDTQYF.